These 9 T cell receptor beta chains share one sample of origin, sequenced in a study of vaccination effects on CD4 cells after COVID-19. Prior to sequencing, the ViraFEST assay stimulated PBMC with viral peptide pools, which expanded the antigen-specific CD4+ T cells. Culture lasted about ten days before CD4+ T cell isolation. This table comes from immunoSEQ multiplex PCR, and its TCRdb copy is limited to in-frame clones, with some not included. The repertoire holds tens of thousands of clones, with over 75% as singletons. For these TCRs, the target antigens are not known. The sequencing here drew on CD4+ T cells from PBMCs cultured with HCoV-229E spike peptides, taken before COVID-19 vaccination. The source of these receptors is a human donor who received a COVID-19 vaccine.

This chain connects TRBV5-1 to TRBJ2-5; possibly TRBD1 for D (6 bases). In germline, CDR1 is SGHRS, CDR2 YFSETQ. The CDR3 totals 14 residues. Trimming removed 2 bases at V and 9 bases at J, with 17 bases between. Here the CDR3 reads CASSLGTGQTAQYF. DNA of the CDR3: TGCGCCAGCAGCTTAGGTACAGGGCAAACGGCCCAGTACTTC.

The CDR3 sequence: CASSQTGQNYGYTF. Written as DNA, the CDR3 is TGTGCCAGCTCACAGACAGGGCAGAACTATGGCTACACCTTC. This sequence joins TRBV18 and TRBJ1-2, with 7 bases that match TRBD1. The V gene end was trimmed by 4 bases and the J gene end by 2 bases; junction bases not matched to a gene: 4. The CDR3 extends over 14 amino acids. Germline V lookup: CDR1 KGHSH, CDR2 LQKENI.

The chain is built from TRBV6-2 or TRBV6-3 and TRBJ1-5, with D hard to call. V was cut by 0 bases and J by 1 base, with 7 bases left in between. CDR1 is MNHEY and CDR2 is SVGEGT in the germline V gene. The CDR3 covers 15 residues. CDR3 protein: CASSYSWGSNQPQHF. In DNA, the CDR3 is TGTGCCAGCAGTTACTCATGGGGAAGCAATCAGCCCCAGCATTTT.

This chain joins TRBV18 and TRBJ2-5, with TRBD2 identical over 13 bases. J gave up 8 bases and V 7 bases, and 7 bases lay outside the gene matches. Germline CDR1 and CDR2: KGHSH and LQKENI. The CDR3 contains 14 residues. Here the CDR3 DNA reads TGTGCCAGCTGGCCGGGACTAGCGGGACGTACCCAGTACTTC. This codes for CASWPGLAGRTQYF.

The CDR3 loop reads CASSPGTGPSYGYTF. The CDR3 nucleotides are TGTGCCAGCAGCCCCGGGACAGGGCCCTCCTATGGCTACACCTTC. V is TRBV6-4 and J is TRBJ1-2; 9 nucleotides line up with TRBD1. Germline trimming cut 6 bases from V and 4 bases from J; bases unmatched to any gene: 9. The CDR3 sequence is 15 residues long. The germline gives CDR1 MRHNA, CDR2 SNTAGT.

This chain connects TRBV6-5 to TRBJ1-2; 8 nucleotides agree with TRBD1. From germline, CDR1 is MNHEY and CDR2 SVGAGI. CDR3 length: 15 amino acids. The V gene end was trimmed by 3 bases and the J gene end by 8 bases; junction bases not matched to a gene: 11. The CDR3 coding sequence is TGTGCCAGCAGTTATTCAGGGCAGGGGGCGCGCGGCTACACCTTC. It is translated as CASSYSGQGARGYTF.

The chain carries TRBV9 and TRBJ1-5; D gene ambiguous. The CDR3 runs to 12 residues. V was pared by 7 bases and J by 0 bases, with 5 bases between. The germline CDR1 and CDR2 sequences are SGDLS and YYNGEE. The DNA of the CDR3 is TGTGCCAGCTCAGATAGCAATCAGCCCCAGCATTTT. Its protein product is CASSDSNQPQHF.

This chain uses TRBV7-8 with TRBJ2-5; 7 bases map to TRBD1. V was pared by 1 base and J by 5 bases, with 10 bases of the junction left unmatched. The germline V gene encodes CDR1 SGHVS and CDR2 FQNEAQ. The CDR3 loop spans 16 amino acids. The CDR3 spells CASSLGGGRTWETQYF. The CDR3 nucleotides read TGTGCCAGCAGCTTAGGAGGGGGCAGGACCTGGGAGACCCAGTACTTC.

The chain carries TRBV6-2 or TRBV6-3 and TRBJ1-5; the match to TRBD1 covers 7 bases. The CDR3 runs 14 residues. In germline, CDR1 is MNHEY, CDR2 SVGEGT. V was clipped by 5 bases and J by 7 bases; unmatched bases: 8. The CDR3 DNA sequence: TGTGCCAGCAGTCCGACAGGGTCGAGCCAGCCCCAGCATTTT. Amino acids: CASSPTGSSQPQHF.